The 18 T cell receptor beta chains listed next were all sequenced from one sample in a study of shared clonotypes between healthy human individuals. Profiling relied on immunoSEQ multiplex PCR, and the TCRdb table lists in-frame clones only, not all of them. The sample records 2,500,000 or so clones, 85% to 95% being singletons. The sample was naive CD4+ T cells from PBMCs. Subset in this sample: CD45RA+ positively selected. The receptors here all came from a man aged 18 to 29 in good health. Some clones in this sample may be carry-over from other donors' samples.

CDR3 loop: CASSPPGGPTGQFF. The CDR3 DNA is TGTGCCAGCAGCCCACCGGGCGGGCCGACCGGGCAGTTCTTC. V gene TRBV7-9 combines with J gene TRBJ2-1; D possibly corresponds to TRBD2 (5 bases). The CDR3 spans 14 residues. Trimming removed 5 bases at V and 12 bases at J, with 20 bases between. Germline V gives CDR1 SEHNR, CDR2 FQNEAQ (reference sequence).

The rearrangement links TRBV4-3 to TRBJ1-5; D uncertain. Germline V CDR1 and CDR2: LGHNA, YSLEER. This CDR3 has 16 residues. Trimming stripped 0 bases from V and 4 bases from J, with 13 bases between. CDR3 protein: CASSQDYNRVNQPQHF. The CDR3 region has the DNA TGCGCCAGCAGCCAAGATTATAACAGAGTAAATCAGCCCCAGCATTTT.

The CDR3 DNA follows: TGTGCCAGCTCCGGGGGCCTTGACGAAACCCAGTACTTC. It encodes CASSGGLDETQYF. The V call is TRBV18, the J call TRBJ2-5; D could derive from TRBD1 or TRBD2 (6 bases each). The CDR3 consists of 13 residues. From germline, CDR1 is KGHSH and CDR2 LQKENI. Trimming took 6 bases from V and 8 from J, leaving 16 bases between them. Supplemented by reference TRBV18 and TRBJ2-5, the full variable domain reads NAGVMQNPRHLVRRRGQEARLRCSPMKGHSHVYWYRQLPEEGLKFMVYLQKENIIDESGMPKERFSAEFPKEGPSILRIQQVVRGDSAAYFCASSGGLDETQYFGPGTRLLVL.

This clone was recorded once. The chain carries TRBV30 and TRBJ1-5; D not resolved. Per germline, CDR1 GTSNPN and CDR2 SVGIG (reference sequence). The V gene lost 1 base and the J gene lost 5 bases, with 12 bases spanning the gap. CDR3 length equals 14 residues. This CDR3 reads CAWSENTGDQPQHF. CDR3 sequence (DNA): TGTGCCTGGAGTGAAAATACTGGCGATCAGCCCCAGCATTTT. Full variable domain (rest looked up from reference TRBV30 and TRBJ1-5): SQTIHQWPATLVQPVGSPLSLECTVEGTSNPNLYWYRQAAGRGLQLLFYSVGIGQISSEVPQNLSASRPQDRQFILSSKKLLLSDSGFYLCAWSENTGDQPQHFGDGTRLSIL.

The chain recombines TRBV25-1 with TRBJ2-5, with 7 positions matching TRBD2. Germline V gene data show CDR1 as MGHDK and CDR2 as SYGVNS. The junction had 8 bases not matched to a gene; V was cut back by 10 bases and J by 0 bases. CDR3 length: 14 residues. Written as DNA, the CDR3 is TGTGCCACCTCAGCGGGATTTTACCAAGAGACCCAGTACTTC. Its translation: CATSAGFYQETQYF. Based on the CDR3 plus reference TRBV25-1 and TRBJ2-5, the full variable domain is EADIYQTPRYLVIGTGKKITLECSQTMGHDKMYWYQQDPGMELHLIHYSYGVNSTEKGDLSSESTVSRIRTEHFPLTLESARPSHTSQYLCATSAGFYQETQYFGPGTRLLVL.

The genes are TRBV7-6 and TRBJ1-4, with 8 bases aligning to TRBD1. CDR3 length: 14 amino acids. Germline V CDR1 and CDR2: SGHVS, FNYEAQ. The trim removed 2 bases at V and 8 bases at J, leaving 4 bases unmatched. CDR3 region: CASSLSTGDEKLFF. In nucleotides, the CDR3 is TGTGCCAGCAGCTTATCGACAGGGGACGAAAAACTGTTTTTT.

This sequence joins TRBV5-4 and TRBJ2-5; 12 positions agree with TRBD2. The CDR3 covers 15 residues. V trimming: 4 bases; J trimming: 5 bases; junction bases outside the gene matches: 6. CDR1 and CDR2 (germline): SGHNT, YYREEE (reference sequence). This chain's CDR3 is CASSRRTSGEETQYF. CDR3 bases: TGTGCCAGCAGCAGAAGGACTAGCGGGGAGGAGACCCAGTACTTC.

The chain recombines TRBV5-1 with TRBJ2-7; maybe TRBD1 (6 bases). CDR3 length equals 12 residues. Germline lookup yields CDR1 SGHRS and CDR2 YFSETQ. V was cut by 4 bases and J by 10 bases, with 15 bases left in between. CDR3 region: CASSTGLGDQYF. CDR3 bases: TGCGCCAGCAGCACAGGGTTGGGGGACCAGTACTTC.

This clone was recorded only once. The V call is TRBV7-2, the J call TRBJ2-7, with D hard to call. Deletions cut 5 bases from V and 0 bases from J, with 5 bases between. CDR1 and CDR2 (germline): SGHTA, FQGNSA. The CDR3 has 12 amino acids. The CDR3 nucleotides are TGTGCCAGCAGCACGGACTCCTACGAGCAGTACTTC. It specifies CASSTDSYEQYF.

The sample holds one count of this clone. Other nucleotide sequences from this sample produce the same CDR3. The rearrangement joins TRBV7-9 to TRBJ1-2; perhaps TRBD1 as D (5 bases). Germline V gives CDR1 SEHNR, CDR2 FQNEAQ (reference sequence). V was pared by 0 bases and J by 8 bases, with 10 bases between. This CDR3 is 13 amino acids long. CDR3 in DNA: TGTGCCAGCAGCTTAGCCCAGGGTGGAGGCTACACCTTC. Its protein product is CASSLAQGGGYTF.

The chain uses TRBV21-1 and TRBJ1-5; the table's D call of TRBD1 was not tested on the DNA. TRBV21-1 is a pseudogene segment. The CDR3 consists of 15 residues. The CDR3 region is CASSKLDREGQPQHF. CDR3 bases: TGTGCCAGCAGCAAATTGGACAGGGAGGGTCAGCCCCAGCATTTT.

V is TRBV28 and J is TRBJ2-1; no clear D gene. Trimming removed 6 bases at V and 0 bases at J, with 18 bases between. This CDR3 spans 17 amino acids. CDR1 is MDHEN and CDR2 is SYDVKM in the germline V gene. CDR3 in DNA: TGTGCCAGCAGCCGCACGTCGCGTTTAAGCTCCTACAATGAGCAGTTCTTC. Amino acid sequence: CASSRTSRLSSYNEQFF.

The DNA of the CDR3 is TGTGCCACCAGCAGGGGAAAGGCCCCTAACTATGGCTACACCTTC. Protein sequence: CATSRGKAPNYGYTF. The rearrangement joins TRBV15 to TRBJ1-2; D remains ambiguous. Trimming took 3 bases from V and 0 from J, leaving 11 bases between them. Germline CDR1 reads LNHNV; CDR2 reads YYDKDF (reference sequence). The CDR3 loop spans 15 amino acids.

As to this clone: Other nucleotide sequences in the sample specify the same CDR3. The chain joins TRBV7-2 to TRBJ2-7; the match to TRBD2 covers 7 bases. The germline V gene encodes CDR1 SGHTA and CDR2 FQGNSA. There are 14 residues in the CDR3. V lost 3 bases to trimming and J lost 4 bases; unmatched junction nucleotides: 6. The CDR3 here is CASSFQRGGYEQYF. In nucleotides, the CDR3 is TGTGCCAGCAGCTTTCAGCGGGGAGGATACGAGCAGTACTTC.

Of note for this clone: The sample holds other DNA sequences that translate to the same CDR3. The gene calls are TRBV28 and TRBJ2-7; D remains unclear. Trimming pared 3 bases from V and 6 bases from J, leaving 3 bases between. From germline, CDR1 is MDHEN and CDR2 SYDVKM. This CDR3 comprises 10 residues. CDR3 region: CASSFGEQYF. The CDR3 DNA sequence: TGTGCCAGCAGTTTTGGCGAGCAGTACTTC.

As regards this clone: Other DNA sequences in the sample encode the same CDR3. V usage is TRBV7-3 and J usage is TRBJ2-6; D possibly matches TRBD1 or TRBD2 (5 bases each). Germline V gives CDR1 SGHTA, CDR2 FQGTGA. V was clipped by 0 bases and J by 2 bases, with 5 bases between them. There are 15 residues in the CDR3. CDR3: CASSLTGAGANVLTF. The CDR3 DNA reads TGTGCCAGCAGCTTAACGGGGGCTGGGGCCAACGTCCTGACTTTC. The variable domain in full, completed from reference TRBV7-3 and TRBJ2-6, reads GAGVSQTPSNKVTEKGKYVELRCDPISGHTALYWYRQSLGQGPEFLIYFQGTGAADDSGLPNDRFFAVRPEGSVSTLKIQRTERGDSAVYLCASSLTGAGANVLTFGAGSRLTVL.

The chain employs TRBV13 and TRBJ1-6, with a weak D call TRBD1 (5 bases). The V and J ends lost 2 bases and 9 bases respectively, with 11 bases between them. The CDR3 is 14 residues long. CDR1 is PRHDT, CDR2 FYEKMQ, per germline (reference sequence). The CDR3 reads CASSLKGFGSPLHF. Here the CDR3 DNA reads TGTGCCAGCAGCTTAAAGGGGTTTGGTTCACCCCTCCACTTT. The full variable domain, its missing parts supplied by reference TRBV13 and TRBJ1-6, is AAGVIQSPRHLIKEKRETATLKCYPIPRHDTVYWYQQGPGQDPQFLISFYEKMQSDKGSIPDRFSAQQFSDYHSELNMSSLELGDSALYFCASSLKGFGSPLHFGNGTRLTVT.

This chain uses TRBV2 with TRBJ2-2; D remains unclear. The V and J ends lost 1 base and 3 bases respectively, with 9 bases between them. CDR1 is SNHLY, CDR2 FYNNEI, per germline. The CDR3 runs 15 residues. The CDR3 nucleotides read TGTGCCAGCAGTGAAGGAACGGTGTACACCGGGGAGCTGTTTTTT. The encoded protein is CASSEGTVYTGELFF.